This T cell receptor (beta chain) came from a study of blood T cell repertoires in COVID-19. At the level of the study: COVID-19 samples, acute and convalescent, were from the United States, Italy and Spain. T cells, B-cell-depleted T cells, or PBMCs supplied cDNA or gDNA.

In the original processing: The assay estimated nucleated cells by amplifying reference gene primers. Here immunoSEQ multiplex PCR was the method, and the copy in TCRdb shows in-frame clones only, minus some. The V and J calls and clone size come from that table; D and trimming were worked out from the DNA. Found here are 43,000 or so clones, around 86% of them singletons; the top ten hold about 17%. Trimming shortened V by 5 bases and J by 9 bases, and 20 bases separated the two germline ends. There are 16 residues in the CDR3. The germline V gene has CDR1 SGHAT and CDR2 FQNNGV. Sequenced: peripheral blood. The origin of this receptor is a man aged 60-69 years with active or convalescent COVID-19. The chain links TRBV11-2 to TRBJ1-6, with no clear D. CDR3 DNA sequence: TGTGCCAGCAGCCTCCGGACGGAGCGGGAAGCTTCACCCCTCCACTTT. Translated, it gives CASSLRTEREASPLHF.